These 18 T cell receptor beta chains originate from one sample sequenced in a study of regulatory T cells in long-lasting Graves disease. Time point reported: newly diagnosed GD, antithyroid drugs for less than 3 months. RNA isolated from PBMCs was used to make the TCR library. iRepertoire HTBI primers and Arm-PCR of CDR3 regions built TCR beta libraries. TCRdb re-analysed the multiplex PCR reads in MiXCR, keeping a single row per CDR3 protein. The sample gives a few hundred thousand distinct CDR3 sequences, approximately 12% of which show up once; 15% to 20% is in the top ten. These data were likewise used in another study, on T cells in Graves' hyperthyroidism and ophthalmopathy.

The sample was peripheral blood mononuclear cells (PBMCs), taken at new diagnosis, from a patient treated with antithyroid drugs. The source of these receptors is a woman under 30 with Graves disease.

About this clonotype itself: Germline is not matched at one junction end, which may reflect a read error. The chain combines TRBV7-9 with TRBJ1-4, with 8 bases matching TRBD1. Germline CDR1 reads SEHNR; CDR2 reads FQNEAQ (reference sequence). CDR3 size: 16 residues. The CDR3 DNA is TGTGTCAGCAGCCCACAGGGGGAACGGGGGAATGAAAAACTGTTTTTT. This encodes CVSSPQGERGNEKLFF.

In its sample, this clonotype was seen many times. The chain employs TRBV7-8 and TRBJ1-4, with D possibly TRBD1 on 5 matching bases. The CDR3 totals 15 residues. Trimming removed 6 bases at V and 8 bases at J, with 19 bases between. The germline V gene encodes CDR1 SGHVS and CDR2 FQNEAQ. Here the CDR3 DNA reads TGTGCCAGCAGATTACTACGGGGGAGTTTGGAAAAACTGTTTTTT. It is translated as CASRLLRGSLEKLFF.

With respect to this clonotype: A much larger clone sits a single nucleotide away, making a read error possible. The V and J genes are TRBV14 and TRBJ2-5; 11 bases line up with TRBD2. The CDR3 length is 17 residues. Germline CDR1 reads SGHDN; CDR2 reads FVKESK. Germline trimming cut 4 bases from V and 5 bases from J; bases unmatched to any gene: 12. CDR3 nucleotides: TGTGCCAGCAGCCCCCAAACGACTAGCGGGACCCAGGAGACCCAGTACTTC. It is translated as CASSPQTTSGTQETQYF.

This clonotype was picked up many times. This chain joins TRBV6-5 and TRBJ2-5; no clear D. V lost 2 bases to trimming and J lost 5 bases, with 9 bases between them. CDR1 and CDR2 (germline): MNHEY, SVGAGI. This CDR3 comprises 13 residues. DNA of the CDR3: TGTGCCAGCAGTTACGTTCACCGGGAGACCCAGTACTTC. Translation: CASSYVHRETQYF.

Ten or more counts support this clonotype. The V and J genes are TRBV10-3 and TRBJ2-3; D call uncertain. V was trimmed by 3 bases and J by 2 bases, leaving 6 bases between them. This CDR3 spans 13 amino acids. Germline V gene data show CDR1 as ENHRY and CDR2 as SYGVKD. CDR3 sequence (DNA): TGTGCCATCAGTGACACCGACACAGATACGCAGTATTTT. It specifies CAISDTDTDTQYF.

This clonotype was counted many times. The chain employs TRBV11-2 and TRBJ1-1; TRBD1 is a possible D gene (6 bases). Deletions cut 1 base from V and 7 bases from J, with 13 bases between. The CDR3 totals 14 residues. Germline lookup yields CDR1 SGHAT and CDR2 FQNNGV. The CDR3 spells CASSLALTGFEAFF. CDR3 bases: TGTGCCAGCAGCTTAGCCCTGACAGGCTTTGAAGCTTTCTTT.

There are many counts of this clonotype. This chain joins TRBV12-3 or TRBV12-4 and TRBJ1-5; no clear D gene. Trimming shortened V by 5 bases and J by 0 bases, and 14 bases separated the two germline ends. The CDR3 is 16 residues long. The CDR3 protein is CASSRAEYLSNQPQHF. The CDR3, as DNA: TGTGCCAGCAGTCGGGCCGAATACCTTAGCAATCAGCCCCAGCATTTT.

The rearrangement joins TRBV29-1 to TRBJ1-3; maybe TRBD1 (5 bases). The CDR3 runs 14 residues. The V and J ends lost 3 bases and 0 bases respectively, with 9 bases between them. Germline CDR1 and CDR2: SQVTM and ANQGSEA. The CDR3 sequence is CSVEEGTSGNTIYF. The CDR3 coding sequence is TGCAGCGTTGAGGAGGGGACCTCTGGAAACACCATATATTTT.

The sample holds many counts of this clonotype. CDR3 coding DNA: TGCAGTGCTAGAGATTCTGGACTAGCAACCTATGAGCAGTTCTTC. It specifies CSARDSGLATYEQFF. The chain has TRBV20-1 and TRBJ2-1; 8 bases align to TRBD2. CDR1 and CDR2 from the germline V gene are DFQATT and SNEGSKA (reference sequence). Unmatched junction bases numbered 9, after V lost 0 bases and J lost 8 bases. The CDR3 loop spans 15 amino acids.

This clonotype was detected only a few times. The V call is TRBV5-1, the J call TRBJ2-3, with D tentatively TRBD1 or TRBD2 (5 bases each). Trimming took off 1 base at V and 4 bases at J, with 13 bases between the two ends. Germline CDR1 is SGHRS and CDR2 is YFSETQ. This CDR3 is 15 amino acids long. This CDR3 is CASSLNEGRADTQYF. The CDR3 DNA sequence: TGCGCCAGCAGCTTGAACGAGGGACGAGCAGATACGCAGTATTTT.

Regarding this clonotype: The conserved phenylalanine or tryptophan is not found at the CDR3 terminus, so this likely reflects a read error. Written as DNA, the CDR3 is TGTGCCAGCAGCTTTAGACTAGCGGGGGGGAATGAGCAGTTCCTC. Translation: CASSFRLAGGNEQFL. This chain links TRBV7-2 with TRBJ2-1; 14 positions match TRBD2. With 3 bases clipped from V and 7 bases from J, the junction kept 2 bases outside the gene matches. The CDR3 sequence is 15 residues long. Germline assignment: CDR1 SGHTA and CDR2 FQGNSA.

The chain has TRBV14 and TRBJ1-5, with a tentative D call TRBD1 (6 bases). Germline assignment: CDR1 SGHDN and CDR2 FVKESK. The CDR3 totals 13 residues. V dropped 5 bases and J dropped 10 bases, with 15 bases sitting between them. This CDR3 reads CASSLTGRGPQHF. In DNA, the CDR3 is TGTGCCAGCAGCTTGACAGGCCGGGGCCCCCAGCATTTT.

With regard to this clonotype: A read error is possible here, since a much larger clone lies one base away. The genes are TRBV7-2 and TRBJ2-1; the match to TRBD2 covers 15 bases. Losses at the gene ends were 4 bases for V and 10 bases for J; bases not matched to a gene: 23. Germline CDR1 reads SGHTA; CDR2 reads FQGNSA. This CDR3 contains 21 residues. DNA of the CDR3: TGTGCCAGCAGCTCCAGATTTGGACTAGCGGGAGGGCCAGGGTATAATAGGGAGCAGTTCTTC. This gives the protein CASSSRFGLAGGPGYNREQFF.

This clonotype occurred many times. The V call is TRBV13, the J call TRBJ1-1, with TRBD1 as a possible D gene (6 bases). V dropped 3 bases and J dropped 4 bases, with 12 bases sitting between them. The CDR3 covers 14 residues. Germline CDR1 is PRHDT and CDR2 is FYEKMQ (reference sequence). The CDR3 nucleotides read TGTGCCAGCAGCTTGGGGGCAGGCTCCACTGAAGCTTTCTTT. Its translation: CASSLGAGSTEAFF.

This clonotype was seen a handful of times. This likely comes from a read error, as the CDR3 has no conserved phenylalanine or tryptophan at its end. V gene TRBV6-1 combines with J gene TRBJ2-1, with 7 bases aligning to TRBD2. CDR1 is MNHNS and CDR2 is SASEGT in the germline V gene. V trimming: 6 bases; J trimming: 7 bases; junction bases outside the gene matches: 6. This CDR3 has 13 residues. The CDR3 DNA follows: TGTGCCAGCAGAGCCCCACTAGCGAATGAGCAGTTCTCC. Its translation is CASRAPLANEQFS.

This clonotype was observed many times. J is TRBJ1-5 and V is TRBV6-1; D is undetermined. The V end lost 6 bases, the J end lost 0 bases, and 12 bases lay between the germline ends. Germline V CDR1 and CDR2: MNHNS, SASEGT. The CDR3 consists of 15 residues. CDR3 sequence: CASRVTSYSNQPQHF. For the CDR3, the DNA is TGTGCCAGCAGGGTGACAAGTTATAGCAATCAGCCCCAGCATTTT.

There are many counts of this clonotype. The chain links TRBV20-1 to TRBJ2-7; D ambiguous. The CDR3 runs 11 residues. V gave up 6 bases and J gave up 3 bases, with 9 bases separating them. In germline, CDR1 is DFQATT, CDR2 SNEGSKA (reference sequence). DNA for the CDR3: TGCAGTGCGCCCCGTGGCTACGAGCAGTACTTC. Protein product: CSAPRGYEQYF.

In its sample, this clonotype was seen many times. This rearrangement joins TRBV20-1 to TRBJ2-3; no reliable D call. The CDR3 sequence is 10 residues long. The germline V gene encodes CDR1 DFQATT and CDR2 SNEGSKA (reference sequence). The V gene lost 1 base and the J gene lost 6 bases, with 2 bases spanning the gap. The CDR3 sequence is CSARVDTQYF. The CDR3 DNA is TGCAGTGCTAGAGTCGATACGCAGTATTTT.